This T cell receptor delta chain was captured in a study of γδ T cells in repeated Plasmodium falciparum infection. Study as a whole: Donors were malaria-exposed Malian children or age- and gender-matched Australian children. Sampling occurred at baseline, pre-infection for selected infections, and 21 days post-infection. Study-wide findings and caveats: Compared with Australian children, Malian Vdelta2-negative repertoires seemed more clonal, less diverse, less shared.

This clone was found a few times. What it recognizes is unknown. A read error likely explains why the TCRdb protein, taken from a much larger clone, differs from this DNA's translation at residue 8; the protein shown is translated from the DNA. Sequencing covered both gamma and delta TCR chains per sample. TCRdb called clones from the multiplex PCR reads again using CATT. The data contain about 48,000 delta-chain clones, 1.6% of them singletons. Gammadelta T cells were flow-sorted from PBMC into Vgamma9/Vdelta2+ and Vdelta2-negative populations for bulk analysis. From germline, CDR1 is GEAIGNYY and CDR2 EKD. V dropped 5 bases and J dropped 7 bases, with 22 bases sitting between them. CDR3 length: 15 residues.

The TCR sequence derives from a pool of human donors (malaria-infected and uninfected, not separated). The V gene is TRDV2, the J gene TRDJ1; no reliable D call. The J gene was not available in TCRdb and was assigned here by matching the DNA to germline segments. Sample: gamma-delta T cells from blood. The CDR3 nucleotides are TGTGCCTGTGTTCGCACAGAGCCGTACGGGCTTAAACTCATCTTT. Amino acids: CACVRTEPYGLKLIF.